The 17 T cell receptor beta chains in this list originate from one sample, sequenced in a study of vaccination and CD4 T cells after COVID-19. This sample's treatment: approximately 11-day PBMC culture with coronavirus spike peptide pools or control peptides (ViraFEST assay). These CD4+ T cells came from an unexposed donor, sampled before the COVID-19 pandemic (2011-2018). An Oncomine TCR Beta short-read assay was used to sequence the DNA from cultured CD4+ T cells. The source of extracted genomic DNA was cultured CD4+ T cells. TCRdb re-analysed the PCR reads in MiXCR, keeping a single row per CDR3 protein. The sample has approximately 9,300 distinct CDR3 sequences, about 36% seen once. The antigens these receptors bind are not known. Sequencing was done on a sample of CD4+ T cells from blood, cultured in vitro. Source of these receptors: a human donor in good health.

This sequence joins TRBV20-1 and TRBJ2-7; 11 bases match TRBD2. The CDR3 consists of 15 residues. Trimming cost V 2 bases and J 7 bases; bases outside gene matches: 10. CDR1 and CDR2 from the germline V gene are DFQATT and SNEGSKA (reference sequence). The CDR3 bases are TGCAGTGCTAGACTCTTAGCGGGAGGGCCGGGTGAGCAGTACTTC. Its translation is CSARLLAGGPGEQYF.

The chain combines TRBV6-1 with TRBJ2-3; a possible D gene is TRBD1 (5 bases). CDR1 and CDR2 from the germline V gene are MNHNS and SASEGT. V lost 6 bases and J 2 bases, leaving 12 bases between the germline ends. This CDR3 comprises 14 residues. The CDR3 sequence: CASSHRHHTDTQYF. The CDR3 region has the DNA TGTGCCAGCAGCCACAGGCATCACACAGATACGCAGTATTTT.

The rearrangement joins TRBV20-1 to TRBJ2-7; 8 bases agree with TRBD1. The germline V gene encodes CDR1 DFQATT and CDR2 SNEGSKA (reference sequence). Trimming at V came to 4 bases and at J to 3 bases, leaving 8 bases not matched to a gene. The CDR3 contains 14 residues. CDR3: CSAKRTGTYYEQYF. The CDR3 nucleotides read TGCAGTGCTAAAAGGACAGGGACCTACTACGAGCAGTACTTC.

This clonotype was seen a handful of times. The CDR3 reads CASSDNGYTF. In DNA form, the CDR3 reads TGTGCCAGCAGTGATAATGGCTACACCTTC. This chain connects TRBV2 to TRBJ1-2; no reliable D call. Germline V CDR1 and CDR2: SNHLY, FYNNEI. V was cut by 3 bases and J by 6 bases, with 2 bases left in between. The CDR3 runs to 10 residues.

This chain uses TRBV6-2 or TRBV6-3 with TRBJ1-2; possible D gene TRBD1, 5 bases. The V gene's germline CDR1 is MNHEY and CDR2 SVGEGT. The V end was cut by 0 bases, the J end by 2 bases, with 10 bases between. The CDR3 sequence is 15 residues long. The CDR3 loop reads CASSYSRAPNYGYTF. Here the CDR3 DNA reads TGTGCCAGCAGTTACTCCAGGGCCCCAAACTATGGCTACACCTTC.

The chain recombines TRBV19 with TRBJ1-5; 9 nucleotides align to TRBD1. The V gene's germline CDR1 is LNHDA and CDR2 SQIVND (reference sequence). V lost 5 bases, J lost 5 bases, and 4 bases stayed unmatched. This CDR3 region has 14 residues. As DNA, the CDR3 is TGTGCCAGTAGTCTCGACAGGGGGTATCAGCCCCAGCATTTT. Protein: CASSLDRGYQPQHF.

This clonotype turned up a few times. This chain uses TRBV7-9 with TRBJ1-1, with D hard to call. The germline V gene has CDR1 SEHNR and CDR2 FQNEAQ (reference sequence). The V gene lost 0 bases and the J gene lost 5 bases, with 4 bases spanning the gap. CDR3 length equals 12 residues. This CDR3 is CASSLAETEAFF. The CDR3 nucleotides are TGTGCCAGCAGCTTAGCGGAAACTGAAGCTTTCTTT.

This clonotype was counted a few times. CDR3 amino acids: CSAPDSTYGYTF. The CDR3 DNA is TGCAGTGCTCCAGACAGCACCTATGGCTACACCTTC. The chain uses TRBV20-1 and TRBJ1-2; D might be TRBD1 (5 bases). This CDR3 spans 12 amino acids. Trimming removed 5 bases at V and 4 bases at J, with 11 bases between. Germline V gives CDR1 DFQATT, CDR2 SNEGSKA (reference sequence).

This clonotype showed up just a few times. V usage is TRBV6-5 and J usage is TRBJ1-5; 8 bases match TRBD1. The CDR3 consists of 16 residues. Germline-derived CDR1 and CDR2 are MNHEY and SVGAGI. J was trimmed by 4 bases and V by 0 bases; bases with no gene match: 5. The CDR3 bases are TGTGCCAGCAGTTACTCCGGACAGGGCTTGAATCAGCCCCAGCATTTT. It yields the protein CASSYSGQGLNQPQHF.

This clonotype was detected a few times. This rearrangement joins TRBV20-1 to TRBJ2-1, with unresolved D. Trimming removed 6 bases from V and 6 bases from J, with 12 bases in between. The CDR3 is made up of 12 amino acids. The germline V gene encodes CDR1 DFQATT and CDR2 SNEGSKA (reference sequence). The CDR3 sequence is CSATNFFNEQFF. The CDR3 DNA follows: TGCAGTGCCACGAACTTTTTCAATGAGCAGTTCTTC.

This clonotype has only a few counts. V is TRBV5-1 and J is TRBJ1-1; D perhaps matches TRBD1 (5 bases). In germline, CDR1 is SGHRS, CDR2 YFSETQ. The CDR3 covers 14 residues. Trimming stripped 2 bases from V and 3 bases from J, with 11 bases between. Here the CDR3 reads CASSFGGTDTEAFF. The CDR3 nucleotides read TGCGCCAGCAGCTTTGGGGGTACGGACACTGAAGCTTTCTTT.

The rearrangement joins TRBV20-1 to TRBJ2-1, with TRBD1 as a possible D gene (5 bases). The CDR3 runs to 14 residues. Per the germline V gene, CDR1 is DFQATT and CDR2 is SNEGSKA (reference sequence). Trimming removed 5 bases at V and 1 base at J, with 12 bases between. The CDR3: CSAQGPGSYNEQFF. CDR3 nucleotide sequence: TGCAGTGCTCAGGGTCCAGGATCCTACAATGAGCAGTTCTTC.

The chain is built from TRBV20-1 and TRBJ2-5, with a possible D match to TRBD2 (5 bases). Trimming took 3 bases from V and 5 from J, leaving 16 bases between them. Germline CDR1 DFQATT, CDR2 SNEGSKA (reference sequence). The length of the CDR3 is 14 residues. CDR3 residues: CSARPFLGSETQYF. The CDR3 DNA sequence: TGCAGTGCTAGGCCTTTTTTGGGGAGCGAGACCCAGTACTTC.

DNA for the CDR3: TGTGCCAGCATTCTGGGCGTAGGGAATACCGGGGAGCTGTTTTTT. It translates to CASILGVGNTGELFF. The chain is built from TRBV28 and TRBJ2-2; D call uncertain. The V and J ends lost 7 bases and 5 bases respectively, with 17 bases between them. The CDR3 runs 15 residues. Germline V gene sequence: CDR1 MDHEN, CDR2 SYDVKM. The entire variable domain, with the rest obtained from reference TRBV28 and TRBJ2-2, is as follows: DVKVTQSSRYLVKRTGEKVFLECVQDMDHENMFWYRQDPGLGLRLIYFSYDVKMKEKGDIPEGYSVSREKKERFSLILESASTNQTSMYLCASILGVGNTGELFFGEGSRLTVL.

V usage is TRBV19 and J usage is TRBJ1-2, with a tentative D call TRBD1 (5 bases). Germline V CDR1 and CDR2: LNHDA, SQIVND (reference sequence). V was cut by 1 base and J by 7 bases, with 10 bases left in between. CDR3 length: 13 residues. The CDR3 nucleotides are TGTGCCAGTAGTATAGCCGCCAGGGTTGGCTACACCTTC. Amino acids: CASSIAARVGYTF.

The rearrangement uses TRBV28 and TRBJ1-2, with D possibly matching TRBD1 (5 bases). The ends were cut back, 5 bases at V and 0 bases at J, with 16 bases in the middle. Per the germline V gene, CDR1 is MDHEN and CDR2 is SYDVKM. The CDR3 has 16 amino acids. DNA of the CDR3: TGTGCCAGCAGTAGACAGACAGCCAGATCTAACTATGGCTACACCTTC. Amino acid sequence: CASSRQTARSNYGYTF.

This clonotype was counted between two and nine times. The genes are TRBV24-1 and TRBJ2-4; 7 bases fit TRBD1. The length of the CDR3 is 16 residues. The germline V gene has CDR1 KGHDR and CDR2 SFDVKD. V was clipped by 4 bases and J by 5 bases; unmatched bases: 10. CDR3 coding DNA: TGTGCCACCAGTGACTATGACAGGGTGAAGCAAAACATTCAGTACTTC. As protein: CATSDYDRVKQNIQYF.